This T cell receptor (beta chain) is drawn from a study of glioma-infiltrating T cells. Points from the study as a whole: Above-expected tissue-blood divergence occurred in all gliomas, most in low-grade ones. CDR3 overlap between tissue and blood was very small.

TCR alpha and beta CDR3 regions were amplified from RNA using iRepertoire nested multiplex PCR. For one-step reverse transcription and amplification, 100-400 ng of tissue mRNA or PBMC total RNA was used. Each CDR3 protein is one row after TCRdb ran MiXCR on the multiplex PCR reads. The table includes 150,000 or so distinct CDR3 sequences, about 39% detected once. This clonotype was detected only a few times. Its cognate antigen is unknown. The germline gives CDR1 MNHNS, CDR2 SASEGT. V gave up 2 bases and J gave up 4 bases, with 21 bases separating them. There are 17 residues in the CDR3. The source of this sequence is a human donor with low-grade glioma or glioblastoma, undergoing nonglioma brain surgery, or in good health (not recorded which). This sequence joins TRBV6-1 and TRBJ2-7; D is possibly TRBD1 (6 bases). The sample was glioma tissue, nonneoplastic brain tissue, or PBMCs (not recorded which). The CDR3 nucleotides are TGTGCCAGCAGTGAACGGGGACGGGACACCTTTGATTACGAGCAGTACTTC. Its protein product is CASSERGRDTFDYEQYF.